This T cell receptor beta chain comes out of a study of response to subunit inactivated influenza vaccine. Overall study findings and caveats: Each seasonal flu vaccination may recruit only limited new T cells, authors suggested.

A remark on this clonotype: The target antigen is unknown.

V shed 1 base and J 8 bases; nucleotides not matched to a gene: 7. The CDR3 totals 14 residues. The V gene's germline CDR1 is GTSNPN and CDR2 SVGIG (reference sequence). One entry per CDR3 protein results from TCRdb running MiXCR on the RT-PCR reads. The sample gives hundreds of thousands of distinct CDR3 sequences, around a sixth of which show up once; roughly 10% is in the top ten. The sequence came from a man in his fifties or sixties who received an inactivated influenza vaccine. This chain joins TRBV30 and TRBJ1-2; TRBD1 agrees at 10 bases. The sequencing used PBMCs from blood, collected roughly 5 days after vaccination. CDR3 loop: CAWSDPGQGTGYTF. CDR3 bases: TGTGCCTGGAGTGATCCGGGACAGGGGACGGGCTACACCTTC.